These 15 T cell receptor beta chains originate from one sample sequenced in a study of spatial heterogeneity in lung cancer. The time point here: sample taken at primary tumor resection. Researchers sequenced whole RNA taken from tumor, nontumor lung or frozen PBMC without sorting. MiXCR was run by TCRdb on the 5' RACE reads, yielding one entry per CDR3 protein. The sample records approximately 8,000 distinct CDR3 sequences, 5% to 6.5% being singletons. Sample: PBMCs, taken at surgery. The receptors come from a male donor with early-stage non-small cell lung cancer.

This clonotype has ten or more counts. V gene TRBV7-2 combines with J gene TRBJ1-1; TRBD1 might be the D (6 bases). CDR3 length equals 11 residues. Germline CDR1 is SGHTA and CDR2 is FQGNSA. The V end was cut by 5 bases, the J end by 7 bases, with 8 bases between. The CDR3 nucleotides are TGTGCCAGCAGCACGGACAGTGAAGCTTTCTTT. Residues: CASSTDSEAFF.

At least ten counts were recorded for this clonotype. V usage is TRBV9 and J usage is TRBJ1-1; D remains unclear. CDR1 and CDR2 (germline): SGDLS, YYNGEE. The length of the CDR3 is 14 residues. V lost 1 base and J 6 bases, leaving 13 bases between the germline ends. CDR3 amino acids: CASSVMDGGPEAFF. The CDR3 DNA is TGTGCCAGCAGCGTAATGGACGGCGGCCCTGAAGCTTTCTTT.

This clonotype was detected ten times or more. The chain uses TRBV7-8 and TRBJ2-1; 8 positions match TRBD1. This CDR3 is built from 15 residues. Germline CDR1 reads SGHVS; CDR2 reads FQNEAQ. Trimming cost V 5 bases and J 6 bases; bases outside gene matches: 9. The CDR3 sequence: CASSPRTGKGNEQFF. The CDR3 coding sequence is TGTGCCAGCAGCCCGCGGACAGGGAAGGGCAATGAGCAGTTCTTC.

This clonotype was seen many times. CDR3 loop: CASSQDHGSRVTDTQYF. The CDR3, as DNA: TGCGCCAGCAGCCAAGATCACGGGAGTCGTGTCACAGATACGCAGTATTTT. J is TRBJ2-3 and V is TRBV4-3; perhaps TRBD2 as D (6 bases). Trimming left V 0 bases short and J 2 bases short, with 15 bases between. This CDR3 spans 17 amino acids. CDR1 is LGHNA and CDR2 is YSLEER in the germline V gene.

This clonotype was observed many times. The chain joins TRBV12-3 or TRBV12-4 to TRBJ2-1; 9 positions match TRBD1. The CDR3 is 16 amino acids. J gave up 4 bases and V 5 bases, and 9 bases lay outside the gene matches. In DNA form, the CDR3 reads TGTGCCAGCAGTACGCCGGGACAGGGAAAATACAATGAGCAGTTCTTC. Translation gives CASSTPGQGKYNEQFF.

This clonotype was observed many times. V gene TRBV6-2 or TRBV6-3 combines with J gene TRBJ1-1; no reliable D call. Germline values: CDR1 MNHEY, CDR2 SVGEGT. The V and J ends lost 7 bases and 4 bases respectively, with 19 bases between them. The CDR3 is 15 residues long. The CDR3: CASISPGSWGTEAFF. DNA of the CDR3: TGTGCCAGCATTTCTCCGGGTTCCTGGGGCACTGAAGCTTTCTTT.

This clonotype was recorded many times. The V call is TRBV6-2 or TRBV6-3, the J call TRBJ2-1; D not resolved. The CDR3 loop spans 13 amino acids. The V gene's germline CDR1 is MNHEY and CDR2 SVGEGT. Trimming removed 5 bases at V and 8 bases at J, with 13 bases between. The chain's CDR3 is CASSRSHVYEQFF. The CDR3 DNA sequence: TGTGCCAGCAGTCGGTCCCACGTGTATGAGCAGTTCTTC.

This clonotype was counted ten times or more. This chain connects TRBV9 to TRBJ1-5, with 11 bases identical to TRBD1. CDR3 length: 17 amino acids. The germline CDR1 and CDR2 sequences are SGDLS and YYNGEE. V lost 5 bases, J lost 0 bases, and 7 bases stayed unmatched. CDR3 DNA sequence: TGTGCCAGCAGTCCCGGGACAGGGGGTTATAGCAATCAGCCCCAGCATTTT. Its protein product is CASSPGTGGYSNQPQHF.

This clonotype was seen at least ten times. This chain's CDR3 is CASSSPGDSYEQYF. The CDR3 DNA is TGCGCCAGCAGCTCTCCGGGGGACTCCTACGAGCAGTACTTC. The chain uses TRBV5-1 and TRBJ2-7; D is possibly TRBD2 (6 bases). The CDR3 is 14 residues long. Trimming took 3 bases from V and 0 from J, leaving 10 bases between them. Looked up from germline, CDR1 is SGHRS and CDR2 is YFSETQ.

At least ten counts were recorded for this clonotype. The chain joins TRBV5-1 to TRBJ1-2; no reliable D call. Trimming left V 3 bases short and J 9 bases short, with 24 bases between. The V gene's germline CDR1 is SGHRS and CDR2 YFSETQ. CDR3 length: 16 amino acids. The CDR3 reads CASSSGTPGPPGSYTF. CDR3 sequence (DNA): TGCGCCAGCAGCTCAGGAACTCCGGGCCCCCCGGGGAGCTACACCTTC. Using reference TRBV5-1 and TRBJ1-2 for the parts outside the CDR3, the full variable domain is KAGVTQTPRYLIKTRGQQVTLSCSPISGHRSVSWYQQTPGQGLQFLFEYFSETQRNKGNFPGRFSGRQFSNSRSEMNVSTLELGDSALYLCASSSGTPGPPGSYTFGSGTRLTVV.

This clonotype is termed medium-sized. This chain joins TRBV18 and TRBJ1-1; D is possibly TRBD1 (5 bases). V lost 2 bases to trimming and J lost 1 base, with 11 bases between them. The V gene's germline CDR1 is KGHSH and CDR2 LQKENI. The CDR3 sequence is 15 residues long. The CDR3 spells CASSPNDSGNTEAFF. CDR3 nucleotide sequence: TGTGCCAGCTCACCAAATGACAGCGGGAACACTGAAGCTTTCTTT. The whole variable domain, remainder taken from reference TRBV18 and TRBJ1-1, is NAGVMQNPRHLVRRRGQEARLRCSPMKGHSHVYWYRQLPEEGLKFMVYLQKENIIDESGMPKERFSAEFPKEGPSILRIQQVVRGDSAAYFCASSPNDSGNTEAFFGQGTRLTVV.

This clonotype has a count of ten or more. The chain carries TRBV12-3 or TRBV12-4 and TRBJ1-2, with D uncertain. V was pared by 5 bases and J by 8 bases, with 12 bases between. The CDR3 sequence is 12 residues long. This CDR3 is CASSNTAAGYTF. In DNA, the CDR3 is TGTGCCAGCAGTAATACGGCGGCGGGCTACACCTTC.

This clonotype has a count of ten or more. The gene calls are TRBV6-5 and TRBJ2-6; D call uncertain. Trimming took 10 bases from V and 1 from J, leaving 5 bases between them. The germline V gene encodes CDR1 MNHEY and CDR2 SVGAGI. The CDR3 consists of 12 residues. Here the CDR3 DNA reads TGTGCCACCACGTCTGGGGCCAACGTCCTGACTTTC. It codes for CATTSGANVLTF.

The table lists this clonotype with many counts. J is TRBJ2-1 and V is TRBV20-1; D remains ambiguous. Germline V gene data show CDR1 as DFQATT and CDR2 as SNEGSKA (reference sequence). Deletions cut 6 bases from V and 4 bases from J, with 13 bases between. The CDR3 consists of 13 residues. CDR3 residues: CSADWDKYNEQFF. DNA for the CDR3: TGCAGTGCCGACTGGGATAAATACAATGAGCAGTTCTTC.

This clonotype has ten or more counts. J is TRBJ2-5 and V is TRBV5-1; 9 bases are a match to TRBD1. Per the germline V gene, CDR1 is SGHRS and CDR2 is YFSETQ. V shed 0 bases, J shed 5 bases, and the junction held 2 bases outside the gene matches. The CDR3 has 14 amino acids. In DNA form, the CDR3 reads TGCGCCAGCAGCTTGGCCGGACAGGGGGAGACCCAGTACTTC. Amino acid sequence: CASSLAGQGETQYF.